This record covers a single T cell receptor (beta chain). The antigen remains undetermined. TCRdb's copy holds only in-frame clones and misses some; the assay was immunoSEQ multiplex PCR. The data hold 80,000 or so clones, with about 88% observed a single time. Germline CDR1 is SGHNT and CDR2 is YYREEE (reference sequence). The CDR3 length is 13 residues. Trimming removed 4 bases from V and 2 bases from J, with 7 bases in between. The record originates from a study of OX40 agonist ivuxolimab in advanced cancers. About the study: Ivuxolimab doses were 0.01, 0.1, 0.3, 1.5, 3 or 10 mg/kg every 2 weeks. Study observations and caveats: Expanded peripheral T-cell antigen specificity went undetermined.

The chain joins TRBV5-4 to TRBJ1-3; D not certain. This sequence originates from an adult with an advanced solid tumor such as melanoma, head and neck, liver or kidney cancer. Sequencing was performed on CD4+ or CD8+ T cells sorted from blood, taken in a trial of the OX40 agonist ivuxolimab. The CDR3 nucleotides are TGTGCCAGCAGCCGAGCGGCTGGAAACACCATATATTTT. Its translation: CASSRAAGNTIYF.